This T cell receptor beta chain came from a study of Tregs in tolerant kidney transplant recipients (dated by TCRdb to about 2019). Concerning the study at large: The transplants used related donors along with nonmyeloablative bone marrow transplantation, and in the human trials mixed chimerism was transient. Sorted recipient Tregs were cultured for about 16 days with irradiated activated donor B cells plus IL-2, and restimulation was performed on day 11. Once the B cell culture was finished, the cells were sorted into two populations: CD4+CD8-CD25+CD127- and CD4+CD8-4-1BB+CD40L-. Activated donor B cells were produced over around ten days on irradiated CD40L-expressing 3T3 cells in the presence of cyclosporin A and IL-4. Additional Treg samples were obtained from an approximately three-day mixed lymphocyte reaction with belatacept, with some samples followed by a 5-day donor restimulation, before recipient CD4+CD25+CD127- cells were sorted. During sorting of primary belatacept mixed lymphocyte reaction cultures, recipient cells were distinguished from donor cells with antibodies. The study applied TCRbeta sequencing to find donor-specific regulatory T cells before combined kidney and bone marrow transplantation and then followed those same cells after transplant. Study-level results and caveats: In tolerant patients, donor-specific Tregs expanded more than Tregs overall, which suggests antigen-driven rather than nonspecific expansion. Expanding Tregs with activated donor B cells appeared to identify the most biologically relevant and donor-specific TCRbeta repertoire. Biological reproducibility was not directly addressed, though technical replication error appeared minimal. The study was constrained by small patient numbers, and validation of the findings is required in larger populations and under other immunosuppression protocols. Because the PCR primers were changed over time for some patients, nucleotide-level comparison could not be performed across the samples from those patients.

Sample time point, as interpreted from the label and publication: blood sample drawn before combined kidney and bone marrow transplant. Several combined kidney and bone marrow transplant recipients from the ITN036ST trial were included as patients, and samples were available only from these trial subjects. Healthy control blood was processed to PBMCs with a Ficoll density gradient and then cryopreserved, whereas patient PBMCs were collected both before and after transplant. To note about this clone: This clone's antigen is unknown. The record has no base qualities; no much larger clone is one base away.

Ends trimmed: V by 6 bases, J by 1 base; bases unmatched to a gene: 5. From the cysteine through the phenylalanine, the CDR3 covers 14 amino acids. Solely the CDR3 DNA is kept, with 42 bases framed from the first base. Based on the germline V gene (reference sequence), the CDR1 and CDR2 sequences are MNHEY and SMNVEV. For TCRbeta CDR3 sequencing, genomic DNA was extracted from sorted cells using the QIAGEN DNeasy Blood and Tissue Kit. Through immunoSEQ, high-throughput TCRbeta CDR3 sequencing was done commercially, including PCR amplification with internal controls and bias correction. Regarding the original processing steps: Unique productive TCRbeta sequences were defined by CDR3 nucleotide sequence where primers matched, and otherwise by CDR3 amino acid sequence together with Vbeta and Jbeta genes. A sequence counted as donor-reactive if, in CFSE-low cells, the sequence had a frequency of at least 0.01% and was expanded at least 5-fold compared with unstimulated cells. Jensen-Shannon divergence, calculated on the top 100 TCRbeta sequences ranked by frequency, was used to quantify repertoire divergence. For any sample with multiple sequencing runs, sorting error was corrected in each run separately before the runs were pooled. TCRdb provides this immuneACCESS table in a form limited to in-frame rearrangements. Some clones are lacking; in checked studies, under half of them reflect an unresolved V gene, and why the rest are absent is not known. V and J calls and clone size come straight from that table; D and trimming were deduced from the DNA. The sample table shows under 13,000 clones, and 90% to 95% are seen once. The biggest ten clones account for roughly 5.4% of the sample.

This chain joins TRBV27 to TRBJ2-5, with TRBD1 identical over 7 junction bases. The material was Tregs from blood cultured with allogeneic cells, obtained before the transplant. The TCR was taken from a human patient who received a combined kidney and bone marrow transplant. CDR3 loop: CASSLQGVQETQYF. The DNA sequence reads TGTGCCAGCAGCCTCCAGGGGGTCCAAGAGACCCAGTACTTC.